This T cell receptor beta chain was profiled in a study of regulatory T cells in long-lasting Graves disease. Regarding time point: newly diagnosed GD, antithyroid drugs for less than 3 months. Scientists built the TCR library using RNA that was extracted from PBMCs. Arm-PCR of CDR3 regions with iRepertoire HTBI primers generated TCR beta libraries. TCRdb passed the multiplex PCR reads through MiXCR, listing each CDR3 protein once. This table has under 300,000 distinct CDR3 sequences, around 20% appearing once. This clonotype was observed many times. Its target is unknown. Its ends do not fully match the called genes, so a read error is possible. The CDR3 extends over 13 amino acids. In germline, CDR1 is SGHRS, CDR2 YFSETQ. General study results and limits: The study examined only peripheral blood, not thyroid tissue.

The source is a female donor with Graves disease. This rearrangement joins TRBV5-1 to TRBJ2-1; possibly TRBD1 or TRBD2 for D (5 bases each). Sequenced here: peripheral blood mononuclear cells (PBMCs), sampled at new diagnosis, from a patient treated with antithyroid drugs. The DNA of the CDR3 is TGTGCCAGCAGCCTAGGATGGGGGAATGAGCAGTTCTTC. Encoded protein: CASSLGWGNEQFF.